A selection of T cell receptor beta chains follows, all from one sample in a study of Graves' ophthalmopathy and Graves' hyperthyroidism. TCRdb redid the calling of the multiplex PCR reads with MiXCR, one entry per CDR3 protein. The sample shows a few hundred thousand distinct CDR3 sequences, under 40% of them seen only once. The sequenced sample was peripheral blood or thyroid tissue (not recorded which). The receptors were sampled from an adult man with Graves' hyperthyroidism. Both conserved end residues are part of each CDR3. The order of the fields is CDR3 protein, J gene, V gene.

CDR3: CASSWDWGNQPQHF
J: TRBJ1-5
V: TRBV19

CDR3: CSVTGPGFRGYTF
J: TRBJ1-2
V: TRBV29-1

CDR3: CASTPQGRKYSGANVLTF
J: TRBJ2-6
V: TRBV12-3/TRBV12-4

CDR3: CAISESVGTEQFF
J: .
V: TRBV10-3

CDR3: CASSQTESTGELFF
J: TRBJ2-2
V: TRBV2

CDR3: CSSPGTDYGYTF
J: TRBJ1-2
V: TRBV29-1

CDR3: CASSNGEAEAFF
J: TRBJ1-1
V: TRBV6-5

CDR3: CASSFQTSGITDTGELFF
J: TRBJ2-2
V: TRBV7-6

CDR3: CASSVSTGRGTEAFF
J: TRBJ1-1
V: TRBV11-3

CDR3: CASSSHDLQGAYNSPLHF
J: TRBJ1-6
V: TRBV11-1

CDR3: CASSRTGLSGNTIYF
J: TRBJ1-3
V: TRBV14

CDR3: CSVGLAGVGEQYF
J: TRBJ2-7
V: TRBV29-1

CDR3: CATSARVSGALFF
J: TRBJ2-2
V: TRBV24-1

CDR3: CASGTGRVETQYF
J: TRBJ2-5
V: TRBV10-3

CDR3: CASSVEESRNNEQFF
J: TRBJ2-1
V: TRBV9